Following are 15 T cell receptor beta chains from one sample sequenced in a study of CD8 T cells in ankylosing spondylitis (TCRdb year 2017). The library came from 5' RACE. The sample was run on an Illumina HiSeq 2500. Starting from the raw public reads, TCRdb applied fastp trimming at Q25, assembled clones with MiXCR and retained in-frame beta chains. Rows are combined by CDR3 protein, so each entry shows the most common genes and DNA. A total of roughly 130,000 distinct CDR3 sequences appear in this sample, roughly 13% of them only once. The ten biggest clones cover under 3% of the sample. The material sequenced was blood, either unsorted or a sorted T cell fraction (not recorded which). The origin of the receptors is a female donor with ankylosing spondylitis or in good health (not recorded which).

The rearrangement links TRBV11-2 to TRBJ2-3; D tentatively reads TRBD1 or TRBD2 (5 bases each). CDR1 SGHAT and CDR2 FQNNGV come from the germline V gene. The V gene lost 2 bases and the J gene lost 2 bases, with 11 bases spanning the gap. The CDR3 length is 15 residues. DNA of the CDR3: TGTGCCAGCAGCTTATCGGGGCTTAACACAGATACGCAGTATTTT. This sequence encodes CASSLSGLNTDTQYF.

The CDR3: CASSTGLAKNIQYF. The CDR3 DNA sequence: TGTGCCAGCAGCACAGGGTTAGCCAAAAACATTCAGTACTTC. The rearrangement uses TRBV6-1 and TRBJ2-4, with TRBD1 as a possible D gene (6 bases). The CDR3 is 14 amino acids. Trimming left V 6 bases short and J 0 bases short, with 9 bases between. The germline CDR1 and CDR2 sequences are MNHNS and SASEGT.

The chain has TRBV7-9 and TRBJ1-1; 10 nucleotides align to TRBD1. Germline CDR1 reads SEHNR; CDR2 reads FQNEAQ (reference sequence). CDR3 length equals 15 residues. Germline trimming cut 4 bases from V and 3 bases from J; bases unmatched to any gene: 5. The CDR3 loop reads CASSSPGQGYTEAFF. The CDR3, as DNA: TGTGCCAGCAGCTCACCGGGACAGGGGTACACTGAAGCTTTCTTT.

This clonotype was seen ten or more times. This rearrangement joins TRBV28 to TRBJ2-7; D uncertain. With 4 bases removed from V and 0 bases from J, the gap between germline ends came to 4 bases. The CDR3 totals 12 residues. Germline lookup yields CDR1 MDHEN and CDR2 SYDVKM. CDR3 loop: CASSSVSYEQYF. The DNA of the CDR3 is TGTGCCAGCAGTTCAGTCTCCTACGAGCAGTACTTC.

This clonotype has a count of ten or more. The chain uses TRBV7-2 and TRBJ2-7; D gene uncertain. This CDR3 has 12 amino acids. CDR1 and CDR2 from the germline V gene are SGHTA and FQGNSA. Deletions cut 1 base from V and 7 bases from J, with 8 bases between. The chain's CDR3 is CASSLGTVEQYF. Written as DNA, the CDR3 is TGTGCCAGCAGCTTAGGGACCGTTGAGCAGTACTTC.

This clonotype was recorded many times. The chain is built from TRBV25-1 and TRBJ1-3; 9 nucleotides agree with TRBD1. Germline assignment: CDR1 MGHDK and CDR2 SYGVNS. Trimming at V came to 3 bases and at J to 4 bases, leaving 7 bases not matched to a gene. The CDR3 sequence is 16 residues long. CDR3 sequence: CASSDPTGGWGNTIYF. The CDR3, as DNA: TGTGCCAGCAGTGACCCGACAGGGGGTTGGGGAAACACCATATATTTT.

This clonotype occurred many times. V gene TRBV10-3 combines with J gene TRBJ2-7; D possibly corresponds to TRBD2 (7 bases). The CDR3 consists of 17 residues. V was pared by 4 bases and J by 2 bases, with 21 bases between. Germline V lookup: CDR1 ENHRY, CDR2 SYGVKD. The CDR3 region has the DNA TGTGCCATCAGTGCGAGAGGGGGAGGGAGGAACCCCTACGAGCAGTACTTC. It is translated as CAISARGGGRNPYEQYF.

This clonotype has only a few counts. The chain has TRBV20-1 and TRBJ2-7; weak D call: TRBD2 (6 bases). The CDR3 covers 11 residues. The germline CDR1 and CDR2 sequences are DFQATT and SNEGSKA (reference sequence). Trimming stripped 6 bases from V and 2 bases from J, with 8 bases between. CDR3 loop: CSAGSTYEQYF. The CDR3 DNA reads as TGCAGTGCCGGGAGCACCTACGAGCAGTACTTC.

This sequence joins TRBV6-1 and TRBJ1-5; D call uncertain. V lost 5 bases and J 4 bases, leaving 9 bases between the germline ends. Germline CDR1 reads MNHNS; CDR2 reads SASEGT. This CDR3 region has 13 residues. CDR3 in DNA: TGTGCCAGCAGTAGAGCCCCAAATCAGCCCCAGCATTTT. It translates to CASSRAPNQPQHF.

This clonotype was detected only a few times. V and J are TRBV27 and TRBJ2-2, with 9 bases fitting TRBD1. Trimming removed 6 bases from V and 4 bases from J; junction bases left unmatched: 12. The germline V gene encodes CDR1 MNHEY and CDR2 SMNVEV (reference sequence). This CDR3 has 17 residues. CDR3 DNA: TGTGCCAGCAGCCCAAGAACCGGGACAGGGTTCACCGGGGAGCTGTTTTTT. It codes for CASSPRTGTGFTGELFF.

This clonotype was observed a handful of times. V gene TRBV2 combines with J gene TRBJ1-2; perhaps TRBD1 as D (5 bases). The CDR3 is 13 amino acids. V was shortened by 5 bases and J by 10 bases, with 17 bases between the two germline ends. Germline-derived CDR1 and CDR2 are SNHLY and FYNNEI. For the CDR3, the DNA is TGTGCCAGCAGTATACAGGCCCTCAGGGACTACACCTTC. It codes for CASSIQALRDYTF. Drawing the rest from reference TRBV2 and TRBJ1-2, the complete variable domain is EPEVTQTPSHQVTQMGQEVILRCVPISNHLYFYWYRQILGQKVEFLVSFYNNEISEKSEIFDDQFSVERPDGSNFTLKIRSTKLEDSAMYFCASSIQALRDYTFGSGTRLTVV.

This clonotype was detected many times. This sequence joins TRBV6-1 and TRBJ1-1, with D perhaps TRBD1 (5 bases). Germline assignment: CDR1 MNHNS and CDR2 SASEGT. V was cut by 6 bases and J by 3 bases, with 11 bases left in between. CDR3 length: 13 residues. CDR3: CASRGRGYTEAFF. The CDR3 nucleotides read TGTGCCAGCAGGGGGCGCGGGTACACTGAAGCTTTCTTT.

The chain links TRBV5-1 to TRBJ2-1; D gene ambiguous. This CDR3 is 13 amino acids long. Germline assignment: CDR1 SGHRS and CDR2 YFSETQ. Deletions cut 2 bases from V and 6 bases from J, with 9 bases between. The CDR3 DNA reads as TGCGCCAGCAGCTTAGGAGTAGCCAATGAGCAGTTCTTC. Translation gives CASSLGVANEQFF.

The chain couples TRBV15 to TRBJ2-3; 12 bases map to TRBD2. V trimming: 3 bases; J trimming: 5 bases; junction bases outside the gene matches: 0. There are 14 residues in the CDR3. CDR1 is LNHNV and CDR2 is YYDKDF in the germline V gene (reference sequence). CDR3 sequence: CATSRGLAGDTQYF. The DNA of the CDR3 is TGTGCCACCAGCAGGGGACTAGCGGGAGATACGCAGTATTTT.

V gene TRBV4-2 combines with J gene TRBJ1-1; D may be TRBD1 (5 bases). V was cut by 4 bases and J by 1 base, with 16 bases left in between. The CDR3 has 16 amino acids. The germline CDR1 and CDR2 sequences are LGHNA and YNFKEQ. CDR3 sequence (DNA): TGTGCCAGCAGCCCCGCCAGGGCCCGGGGGAACACTGAAGCTTTCTTT. This codes for CASSPARARGNTEAFF.